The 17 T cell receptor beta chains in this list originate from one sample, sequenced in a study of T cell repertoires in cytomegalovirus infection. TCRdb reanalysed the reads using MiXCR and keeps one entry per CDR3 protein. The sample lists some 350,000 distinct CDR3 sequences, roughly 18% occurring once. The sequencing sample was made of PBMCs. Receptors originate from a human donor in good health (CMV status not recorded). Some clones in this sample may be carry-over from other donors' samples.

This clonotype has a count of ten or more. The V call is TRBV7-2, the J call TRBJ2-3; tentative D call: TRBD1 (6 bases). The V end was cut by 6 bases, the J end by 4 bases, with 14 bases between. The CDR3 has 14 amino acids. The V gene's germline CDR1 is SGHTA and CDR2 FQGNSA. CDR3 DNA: TGTGCCAGCAGTTCCTTCCAGGGGTCAGATACGCAGTATTTT. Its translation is CASSSFQGSDTQYF. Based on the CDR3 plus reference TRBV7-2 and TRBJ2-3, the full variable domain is GAGVSQSPSNKVTEKGKDVELRCDPISGHTALYWYRQSLGQGLEFLIYFQGNSAPDKSGLPSDRFSAERTGGSVSTLTIQRTQQEDSAVYLCASSSFQGSDTQYFGPGTRLTVL.

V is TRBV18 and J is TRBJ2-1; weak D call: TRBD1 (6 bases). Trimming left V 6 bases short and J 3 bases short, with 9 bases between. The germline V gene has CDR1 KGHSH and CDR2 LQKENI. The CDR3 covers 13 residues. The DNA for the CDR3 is TGTGCCAGCTCGGGACAAGGCTACAATGAGCAGTTCTTC. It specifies CASSGQGYNEQFF.

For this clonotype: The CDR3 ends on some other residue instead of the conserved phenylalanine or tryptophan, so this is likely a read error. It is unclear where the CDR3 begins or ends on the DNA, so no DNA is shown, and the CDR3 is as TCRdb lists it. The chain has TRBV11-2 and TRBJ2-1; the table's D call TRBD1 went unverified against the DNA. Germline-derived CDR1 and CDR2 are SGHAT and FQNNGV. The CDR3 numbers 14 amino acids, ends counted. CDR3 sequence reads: CASSPFPDPGEQSY.

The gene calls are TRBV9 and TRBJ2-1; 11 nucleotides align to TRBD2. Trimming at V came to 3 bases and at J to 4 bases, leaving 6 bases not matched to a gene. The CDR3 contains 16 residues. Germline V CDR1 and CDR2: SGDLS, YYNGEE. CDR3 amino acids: CASSGRGTSGYNEQFF. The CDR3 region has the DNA TGTGCCAGCAGCGGGCGAGGGACTAGCGGTTACAATGAGCAGTTCTTC.

In DNA form, the CDR3 reads TGTGCCAGCAGTGGGAGGCGGGGAGGAACGTTCTTC. The encoded protein is CASSGRRGGTFF. The chain couples TRBV6-2 or TRBV6-3 to TRBJ2-1; TRBD2 might be the D (6 bases). The germline CDR1 and CDR2 sequences are MNHEY and SVGEGT. This CDR3 is 12 amino acids long. Trimming took 5 bases from V and 15 from J, leaving 17 bases between them.

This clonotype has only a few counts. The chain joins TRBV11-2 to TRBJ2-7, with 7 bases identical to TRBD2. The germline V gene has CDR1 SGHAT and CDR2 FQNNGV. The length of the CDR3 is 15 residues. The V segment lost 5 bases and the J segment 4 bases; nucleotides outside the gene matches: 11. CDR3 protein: CASSSPASGEYEQYF. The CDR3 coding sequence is TGTGCCAGCAGCAGTCCGGCTAGCGGTGAATACGAGCAGTACTTC.

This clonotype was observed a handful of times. This chain's CDR3 is CASTRERSQPPETQYF. In nucleotides, the CDR3 is TGTGCCAGCACCAGGGAAAGGTCCCAGCCTCCGGAGACCCAGTACTTC. The chain has TRBV7-9 and TRBJ2-5; a weak D match, TRBD1 (5 bases). The V end lost 7 bases, the J end lost 5 bases, and 23 bases lay between the germline ends. The V gene's germline CDR1 is SEHNR and CDR2 FQNEAQ (reference sequence). CDR3 size: 16 residues.

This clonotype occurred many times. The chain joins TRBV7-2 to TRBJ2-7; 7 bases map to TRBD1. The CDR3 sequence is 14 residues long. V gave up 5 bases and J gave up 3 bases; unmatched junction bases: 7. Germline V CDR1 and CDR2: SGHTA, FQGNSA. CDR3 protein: CASSGRQGNYEQYF. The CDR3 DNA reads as TGTGCCAGCAGCGGGAGACAGGGAAACTACGAGCAGTACTTC.

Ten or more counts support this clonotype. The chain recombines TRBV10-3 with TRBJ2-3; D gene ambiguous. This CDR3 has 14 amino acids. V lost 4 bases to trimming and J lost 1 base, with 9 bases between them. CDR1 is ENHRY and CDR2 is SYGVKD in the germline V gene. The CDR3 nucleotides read TGTGCCATCAGTGGCGGCACAGGCACAGATACGCAGTATTTT. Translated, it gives CAISGGTGTDTQYF.

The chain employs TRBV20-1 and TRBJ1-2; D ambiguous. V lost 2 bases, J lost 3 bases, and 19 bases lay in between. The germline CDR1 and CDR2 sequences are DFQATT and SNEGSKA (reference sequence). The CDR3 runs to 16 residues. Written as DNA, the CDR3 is TGCAGTGCTAGACTCAATGCCGGACGTACGGACTATGGCTACACCTTC. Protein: CSARLNAGRTDYGYTF.

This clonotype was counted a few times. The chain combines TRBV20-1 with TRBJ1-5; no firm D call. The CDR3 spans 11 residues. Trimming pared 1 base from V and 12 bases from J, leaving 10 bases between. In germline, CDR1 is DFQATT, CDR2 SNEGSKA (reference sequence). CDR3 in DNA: TGCAGTGCTAGAGGTCATTTAGTCCAGCATTTT. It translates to CSARGHLVQHF.

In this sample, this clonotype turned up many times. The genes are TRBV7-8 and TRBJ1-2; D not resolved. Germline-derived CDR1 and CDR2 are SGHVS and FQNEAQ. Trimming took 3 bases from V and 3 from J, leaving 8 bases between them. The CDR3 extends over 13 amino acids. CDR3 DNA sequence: TGTGCCAGCAGCTTTCGGAGAGACTATGGCTACACCTTC. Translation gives CASSFRRDYGYTF. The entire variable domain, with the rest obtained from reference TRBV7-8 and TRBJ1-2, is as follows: GAGVSQSPRYKVAKRGQDVALRCDPISGHVSLFWYQQALGQGPEFLTYFQNEAQLDKSGLPSDRFFAERPEGSVSTLKIQRTQQEDSAVYLCASSFRRDYGYTFGSGTRLTVV.

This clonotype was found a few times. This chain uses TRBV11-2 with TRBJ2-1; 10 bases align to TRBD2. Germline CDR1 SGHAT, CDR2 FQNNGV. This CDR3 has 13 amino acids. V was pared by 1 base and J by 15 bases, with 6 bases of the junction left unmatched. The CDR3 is CASSLVPSGSTFF. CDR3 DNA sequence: TGTGCCAGCAGCTTAGTACCTAGCGGGAGTACGTTCTTC.

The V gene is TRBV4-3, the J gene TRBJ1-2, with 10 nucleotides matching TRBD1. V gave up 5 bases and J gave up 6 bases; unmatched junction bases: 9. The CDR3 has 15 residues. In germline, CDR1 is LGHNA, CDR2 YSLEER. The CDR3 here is CASSASVTGGNGYTF. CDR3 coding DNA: TGCGCCAGCAGCGCCTCTGTGACAGGGGGCAATGGCTACACCTTC.

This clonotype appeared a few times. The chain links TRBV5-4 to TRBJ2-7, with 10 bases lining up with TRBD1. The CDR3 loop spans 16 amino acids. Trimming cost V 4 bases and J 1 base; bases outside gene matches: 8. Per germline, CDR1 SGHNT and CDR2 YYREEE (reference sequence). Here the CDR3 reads CASSHPGQGLSYEQYF. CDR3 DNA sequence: TGTGCCAGCAGCCATCCGGGACAGGGGTTATCCTACGAGCAGTACTTC.

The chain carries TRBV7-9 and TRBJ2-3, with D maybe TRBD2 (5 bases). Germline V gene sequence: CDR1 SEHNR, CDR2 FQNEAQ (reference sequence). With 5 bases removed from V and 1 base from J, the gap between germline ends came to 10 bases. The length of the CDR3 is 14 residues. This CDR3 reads CASSGSGRTDTQYF. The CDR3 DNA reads TGTGCCAGCAGCGGAAGCGGTCGCACAGATACGCAGTATTTT.

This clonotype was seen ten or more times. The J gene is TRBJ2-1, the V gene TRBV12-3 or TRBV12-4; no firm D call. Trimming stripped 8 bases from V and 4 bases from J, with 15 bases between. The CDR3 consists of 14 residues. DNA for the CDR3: TGTGCCAGCTTGGCATGGTACCTATACAATGAGCAGTTCTTC. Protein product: CASLAWYLYNEQFF.